These 20 T cell receptor beta chains share one sample of origin, sequenced in a study of HIV-infected patients and healthy controls. All unsorted peripheral T cells were captured because whole blood was used without fractionation. Reverse transcription used 450 to 550 ng RNA and constant-region primers for alpha and beta. Each of the alpha and beta chains got its own library through chain-specific third strand synthesis with indices. TCRdb re-called the 5' RACE reads with MiXCR, one entry per CDR3 protein. The sample comprises more than 15,000 distinct CDR3 sequences, 8.5% to 9.5% of which are singletons, and approximately 7.1% rests with the top ten. What was sequenced was blood. These receptors originate from an adult in good health.

This chain joins TRBV2 and TRBJ1-5; 12 bases are a match to TRBD1. The V gene end was trimmed by 7 bases and the J gene end by 2 bases; junction bases not matched to a gene: 6. Germline values: CDR1 SNHLY, CDR2 FYNNEI. This CDR3 spans 16 amino acids. The CDR3 here is CASTRDRGQGNQPQHF. In DNA form, the CDR3 reads TGTGCCAGCACCCGGGACAGGGGGCAGGGCAATCAGCCCCAGCATTTT.

In this sample, this clonotype turned up many times. The rearrangement joins TRBV5-1 to TRBJ2-1, with 10 bases fitting TRBD2. This CDR3 region has 16 residues. CDR1 is SGHRS, CDR2 YFSETQ, per germline. The ends lost 0 bases at V and 10 bases at J; junction bases unmatched: 10. The CDR3 DNA is TGCGCCAGCAGCTTGGGGACTAGCGGCGGCGTAGGGGAGCAGTTCTTC. It translates to CASSLGTSGGVGEQFF.

Many counts were recorded for this clonotype. The chain employs TRBV29-1 and TRBJ2-5, with D perhaps given as TRBD1 or TRBD2 (7 bases each). The CDR3 is 13 residues long. The germline V gene encodes CDR1 SQVTM and CDR2 ANQGSEA. Trimming took 3 bases from V and 5 from J, leaving 13 bases between them. DNA of the CDR3: TGCAGCGTTGACTCAGGGGGGGCGGAGACCCAGTACTTC. Translated, it gives CSVDSGGAETQYF.

This clonotype has a handful of counts. The genes are TRBV7-2 and TRBJ2-3; D unclear. The CDR3 consists of 15 residues. In germline, CDR1 is SGHTA, CDR2 FQGNSA. The V and J ends lost 5 bases and 2 bases respectively, with 14 bases between them. CDR3: CASSRAKNPTDTQYF. CDR3 nucleotide sequence: TGTGCCAGCAGCCGTGCGAAGAACCCCACAGATACGCAGTATTTT.

The rearrangement links TRBV7-9 to TRBJ2-3; D is unresolved. Germline CDR1 reads SEHNR; CDR2 reads FQNEAQ (reference sequence). This CDR3 is built from 12 residues. V shed 5 bases and J shed 4 bases, with 7 bases lying between them. As DNA, the CDR3 is TGTGCCAGCAGCCCCCCGGCAGATACGCAGTATTTT. Translated, it gives CASSPPADTQYF.

On this clonotype itself: This may be a read error: a much more frequent sequence differs by one nucleotide. The rearrangement joins TRBV2 to TRBJ2-1; possibly TRBD1 or TRBD2 for D (5 bases each). The germline CDR1 and CDR2 sequences are SNHLY and FYNNEI. This CDR3 is built from 14 residues. CDR3 amino acids: CVSSAGSSYNEQFF. The CDR3 DNA follows: TGTGTCAGCAGTGCAGGGAGCTCCTACAATGAGCAGTTCTTC. Drawing the rest from reference TRBV2 and TRBJ2-1, the complete variable domain is EPEVTQTPSHQVTQMGQEVILRCVPISNHLYFYWYRQILGQKVEFLVSFYNNEISEKSEIFDDQFSVERPDGSNFTLKIRSTKLEDSAMYFCVSSAGSSYNEQFFGPGTRLTVL.

This clonotype was observed many times. This chain connects TRBV5-1 to TRBJ2-2; TRBD1 aligns across 7 bases. CDR1 SGHRS and CDR2 YFSETQ come from the germline V gene. J gave up 1 base and V 4 bases, and 4 bases lay outside the gene matches. The CDR3 sequence is 15 residues long. This CDR3 is CASSPGTENTGELFF. CDR3 nucleotides: TGCGCCAGCAGCCCGGGGACAGAGAACACCGGGGAGCTGTTTTTT.

This clonotype was seen many times. V is TRBV28 and J is TRBJ2-1; the D gene is possibly TRBD2 (5 bases). V was pared by 3 bases and J by 0 bases, with 12 bases between. Germline loops: CDR1 MDHEN, CDR2 SYDVKM. The CDR3 covers 16 residues. The CDR3 region is CASSFAGPSSYNEQFF. CDR3 DNA: TGTGCCAGCAGTTTTGCGGGCCCGAGCTCCTACAATGAGCAGTTCTTC.

This chain joins TRBV3-1 and TRBJ2-7, with a weak D call TRBD1 (5 bases). V lost 1 base, J lost 1 base, and 8 bases lay in between. CDR3 length: 14 residues. Germline CDR1 reads LGHDT; CDR2 reads YNNKEL (reference sequence). CDR3 amino acids: CASSQGRVSYEQYF. The CDR3 DNA sequence: TGTGCCAGCAGCCAAGGCAGGGTTTCCTACGAGCAGTACTTC.

The table lists this clonotype with many counts. V gene TRBV6-5 combines with J gene TRBJ2-2; TRBD1 matches at 7 bases. This CDR3 has 15 amino acids. V shed 6 bases, J shed 3 bases, and the junction held 7 bases outside the gene matches. Germline V gene lookup returns CDR1 MNHEY and CDR2 SVGAGI. Here the CDR3 reads CASRRPGTDTGELFF. CDR3 DNA sequence: TGTGCCAGCAGACGACCGGGGACAGACACCGGGGAGCTGTTTTTT.

This clonotype counts as medium-sized. The DNA of the CDR3 is TGTGCCAGCAGCTTGCTGTTTAATCAGCCCCAGCATTTT. This encodes CASSLLFNQPQHF. The rearrangement uses TRBV5-5 and TRBJ1-5; D call uncertain. Germline CDR1 and CDR2: SGHKS and YYEKEE (reference sequence). Trimming shortened V by 1 base and J by 4 bases, and 6 bases separated the two germline ends. The CDR3 covers 13 residues.

The V and J genes are TRBV10-1 and TRBJ2-2; D gene unclear. CDR1 and CDR2 from the germline V gene are WNHNN and SYGVQD (reference sequence). The CDR3 covers 14 residues. V was trimmed by 0 bases and J by 5 bases, leaving 7 bases between them. CDR3 in amino acids: CASSESVRTGELFF. CDR3 nucleotide sequence: TGCGCCAGCAGTGAGTCTGTGAGAACCGGGGAGCTGTTTTTT.

This clonotype came up a few times. The chain employs TRBV24-1 and TRBJ2-3, with a possible D match to TRBD2 (6 bases). V dropped 6 bases and J dropped 2 bases, with 14 bases sitting between them. CDR1 KGHDR and CDR2 SFDVKD come from the germline V gene. CDR3 length: 15 residues. CDR3 protein: CATSTGGASTDTQYF. CDR3 nucleotides: TGTGCCACCAGTACCGGAGGGGCATCCACAGATACGCAGTATTTT.

The chain has TRBV27 and TRBJ2-1; a weak D match, TRBD2 (5 bases). The length of the CDR3 is 14 residues. Trimming removed 3 bases from V and 5 bases from J, with 11 bases in between. Germline CDR1 is MNHEY and CDR2 is SMNVEV (reference sequence). CDR3 DNA: TGTGCCAGCAGTTTCCTAGCAACACACAATGAGCAGTTCTTC. It yields the protein CASSFLATHNEQFF.

The sample holds one count of this clonotype. The V gene is TRBV29-1, the J gene TRBJ1-1, with D perhaps matching TRBD1 (5 bases). V was clipped by 8 bases and J by 2 bases, with 18 bases between them. CDR1 and CDR2 (germline): SQVTM, ANQGSEA. CDR3 length: 14 amino acids. For the CDR3, the DNA is TGCAGCTCTCGTGGGGCAGGGCGAAACACTGAAGCTTTCTTT. Encoded protein: CSSRGAGRNTEAFF. Using reference TRBV29-1 and TRBJ1-1 for the parts outside the CDR3, the full variable domain is SAVISQKPSRDICQRGTSLTIQCQVDSQVTMMFWYRQQPGQSLTLIATANQGSEATYESGFVIDKFPISRPNLTFSTLTVSNMSPEDSSIYLCSSRGAGRNTEAFFGQGTRLTVV.

This clonotype was seen more than once but under ten times. The gene calls are TRBV6-5 and TRBJ2-7, with D maybe TRBD1 (5 bases). The V end lost 0 bases, the J end lost 4 bases, and 13 bases lay between the germline ends. This CDR3 has 15 amino acids. Germline lookup yields CDR1 MNHEY and CDR2 SVGAGI. The chain's CDR3 is CASSYSTAQIYEQYF. CDR3 bases: TGTGCCAGCAGTTACTCGACAGCGCAGATTTACGAGCAGTACTTC.

Many counts were recorded for this clonotype. V and J are TRBV2 and TRBJ1-1; D ambiguous. Germline values: CDR1 SNHLY, CDR2 FYNNEI. V shed 8 bases and J shed 0 bases, with 4 bases lying between them. The CDR3 extends over 11 amino acids. The CDR3 protein is CASGMNTEAFF. CDR3 DNA: TGTGCCAGCGGAATGAACACTGAAGCTTTCTTT.

This clonotype was recorded many times. The chain links TRBV29-1 to TRBJ2-1; 7 bases line up with TRBD1. There are 13 residues in the CDR3. Trimming removed 4 bases from V and 4 bases from J; junction bases left unmatched: 4. Germline V gene lookup returns CDR1 SQVTM and CDR2 ANQGSEA. The CDR3 loop reads CSVVGGGYNEQFF. In nucleotides, the CDR3 is TGCAGCGTTGTAGGGGGCGGATACAATGAGCAGTTCTTC.

This clonotype occurred many times. The V and J genes are TRBV6-2 or TRBV6-3 and TRBJ2-5; 8 bases map to TRBD2. The CDR3 sequence is 15 residues long. V shed 7 bases, J shed 2 bases, and the junction held 9 bases outside the gene matches. Germline V gene lookup returns CDR1 MNHEY and CDR2 SVGEGT. The CDR3 region is CASTRAGETQETQYF. The CDR3, as DNA: TGTGCCAGCACTCGAGCGGGAGAAACGCAAGAGACCCAGTACTTC.

Notes on this clonotype: At one of its ends the junction is not consistent with the germline gene, which may arise from a read error. This chain joins TRBV2 and TRBJ2-1; 8 nucleotides agree with TRBD2. This CDR3 is 14 amino acids long. CDR1 and CDR2 from the germline V gene are SNHLY and FYNNEI. CDR3 residues: CASSHPGLGNKQFF. The CDR3 coding sequence is TGTGCCAGCAGCCATCCGGGACTAGGCAATAAGCAGTTCTTC.